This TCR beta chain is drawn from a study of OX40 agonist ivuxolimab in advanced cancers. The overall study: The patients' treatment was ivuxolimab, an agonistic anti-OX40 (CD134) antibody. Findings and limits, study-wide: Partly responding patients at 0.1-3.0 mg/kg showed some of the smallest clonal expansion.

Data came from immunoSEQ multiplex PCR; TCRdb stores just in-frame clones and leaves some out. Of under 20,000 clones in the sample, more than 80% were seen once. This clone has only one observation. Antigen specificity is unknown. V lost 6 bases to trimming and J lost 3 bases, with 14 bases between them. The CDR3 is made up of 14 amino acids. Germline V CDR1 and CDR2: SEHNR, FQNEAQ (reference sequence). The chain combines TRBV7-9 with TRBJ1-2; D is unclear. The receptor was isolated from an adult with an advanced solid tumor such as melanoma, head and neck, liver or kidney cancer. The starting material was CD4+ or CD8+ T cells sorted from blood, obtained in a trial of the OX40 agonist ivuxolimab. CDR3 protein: CASRFWAEDYGYTF. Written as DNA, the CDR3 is TGTGCCAGCAGGTTCTGGGCGGAGGACTATGGCTACACCTTC.